This T cell receptor beta chain was profiled in a study of T cells in narcolepsy. Assay: immunoSEQ multiplex PCR; the TCRdb copy retains only in-frame clones and omits some. The sample records more than 8,000 clones, around 70% being singletons. Regarding the study as a whole: Blood of same and different patients, but not healthy controls, reportedly held recurring autoreactive clonotypes. Comparing one patient's CSF and blood CD4+ clonotypes highlighted HCRT- and TRIB2-specific autoreactive clonotypes.

Details on this clone: Its antigen is as yet unknown.

The sequence derives from a human donor with narcolepsy. Source material: CD45RA- memory CD8+ T cells from PBMCs.

The CDR3 reads CASDPTSGLNTGELFF. In DNA form, the CDR3 reads TGTGCCAGCGACCCGACTAGCGGTTTGAACACCGGGGAGCTGTTTTTT. V usage is TRBV28 and J usage is TRBJ2-2, with TRBD2 matching 9 bases. Trimming removed 8 bases from V and 1 base from J; junction bases left unmatched: 8. Per the germline V gene, CDR1 is MDHEN and CDR2 is SYDVKM. The CDR3 totals 16 residues.